This T cell receptor (beta chain) was sequenced for a study of T cells in localized non-small cell lung cancer. Study outcomes and limitations: Greater T cell density in blood accompanied longer overall survival. Of the tissues analyzed, uninvolved adjacent lung showed maximal T cell clonality, greater than tumor. Since sequencing was restricted to only one region of the tumor, intratumor heterogeneity remains a possibility. Appearing in adjacent lung were a median about 60 of the top 100 tumor clones.

Repertoires were generated with immunoSEQ multiplex PCR, while TCRdb's copy carries only in-frame clones and drops some. The sample lists 55,000 to 65,000 clones, 70% to 90% occurring once. About this clone: What it binds is not known.

CDR1 is SQVTM, CDR2 ANQGSEA, per germline. The CDR3 extends over 13 amino acids. V was cut by 7 bases and J by 1 base, with 13 bases left in between. Sequencing used peripheral blood, obtained before any cancer treatment. J is TRBJ1-1 and V is TRBV29-1; D might be TRBD1 (6 bases). The TCR comes from a man aged 35 to 70 with stage I squamous cell lung carcinoma. CDR3 bases: TGCAGCGCAGGGGAGGGAACGAACACTGAAGCTTTCTTT. Encoded protein: CSAGEGTNTEAFF.